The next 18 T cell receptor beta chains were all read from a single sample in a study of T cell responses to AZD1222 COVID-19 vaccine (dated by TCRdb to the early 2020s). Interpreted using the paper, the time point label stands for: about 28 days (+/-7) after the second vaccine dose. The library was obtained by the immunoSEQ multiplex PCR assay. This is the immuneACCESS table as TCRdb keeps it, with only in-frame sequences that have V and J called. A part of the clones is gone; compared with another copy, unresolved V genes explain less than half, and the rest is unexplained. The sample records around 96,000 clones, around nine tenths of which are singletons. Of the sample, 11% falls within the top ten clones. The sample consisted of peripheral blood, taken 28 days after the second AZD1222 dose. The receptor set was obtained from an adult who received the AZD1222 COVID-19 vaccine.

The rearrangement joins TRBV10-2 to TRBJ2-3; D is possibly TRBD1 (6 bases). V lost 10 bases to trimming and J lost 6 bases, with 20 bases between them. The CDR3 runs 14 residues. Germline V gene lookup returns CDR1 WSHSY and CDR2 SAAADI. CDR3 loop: CATSRDNRADTQYF. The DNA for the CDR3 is TGCGCCACCTCTCGGGACAACAGAGCGGATACGCAGTATTTT.

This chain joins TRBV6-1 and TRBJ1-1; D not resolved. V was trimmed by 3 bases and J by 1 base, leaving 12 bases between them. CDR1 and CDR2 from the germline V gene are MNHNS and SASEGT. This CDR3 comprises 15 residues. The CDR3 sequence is CASSDPLWRNTEAFF. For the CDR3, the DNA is TGTGCCAGCAGTGATCCCTTGTGGAGGAACACTGAAGCTTTCTTT.

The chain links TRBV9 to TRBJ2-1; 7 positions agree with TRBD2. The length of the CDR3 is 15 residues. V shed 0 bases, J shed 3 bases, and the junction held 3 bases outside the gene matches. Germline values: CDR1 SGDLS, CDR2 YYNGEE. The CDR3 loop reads CASSVDSGGYNEQFF. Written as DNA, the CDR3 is TGTGCCAGCAGCGTAGACTCGGGGGGCTACAATGAGCAGTTCTTC. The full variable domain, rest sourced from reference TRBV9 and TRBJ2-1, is DSGVTQTPKHLITATGQRVTLRCSPRSGDLSVYWYQQSLDQGLQFLIQYYNGEERAKGNILERFSAQQFPDLHSELNLSSLELGDSALYFCASSVDSGGYNEQFFGPGTRLTVL.

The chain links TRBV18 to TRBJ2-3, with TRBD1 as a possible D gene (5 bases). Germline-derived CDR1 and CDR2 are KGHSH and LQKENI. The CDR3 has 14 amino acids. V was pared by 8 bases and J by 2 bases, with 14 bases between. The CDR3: CASPAGPNTDTQYF. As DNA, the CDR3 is TGTGCCAGCCCTGCAGGGCCCAACACAGATACGCAGTATTTT. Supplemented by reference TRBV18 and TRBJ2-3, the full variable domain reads NAGVMQNPRHLVRRRGQEARLRCSPMKGHSHVYWYRQLPEEGLKFMVYLQKENIIDESGMPKERFSAEFPKEGPSILRIQQVVRGDSAAYFCASPAGPNTDTQYFGPGTRLTVL.

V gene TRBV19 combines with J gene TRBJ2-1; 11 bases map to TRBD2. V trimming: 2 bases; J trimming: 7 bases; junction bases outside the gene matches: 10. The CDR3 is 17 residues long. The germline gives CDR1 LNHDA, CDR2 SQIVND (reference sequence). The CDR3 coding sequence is TGTGCCAGTAGTATAAGTGGTGGACTAGCGGGTGTTAATGAGCAGTTCTTC. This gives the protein CASSISGGLAGVNEQFF.

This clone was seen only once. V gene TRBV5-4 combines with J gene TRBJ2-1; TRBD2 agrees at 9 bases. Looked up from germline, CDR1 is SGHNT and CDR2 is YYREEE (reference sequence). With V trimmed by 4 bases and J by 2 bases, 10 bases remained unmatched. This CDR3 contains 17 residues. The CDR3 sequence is CASSPAGLAGPYNEQFF. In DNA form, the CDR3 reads TGTGCCAGCAGCCCGGCCGGCCTAGCGGGACCCTACAATGAGCAGTTCTTC.

The DNA for the CDR3 is TGTGCCAGCAGCGCCACGAATGAAAAACTGTTTTTT. This codes for CASSATNEKLFF. The chain is built from TRBV9 and TRBJ1-4; D unresolved. CDR1 and CDR2 (germline): SGDLS, YYNGEE. The CDR3 loop spans 12 amino acids. The V end lost 3 bases, the J end lost 5 bases, and 5 bases lay between the germline ends.

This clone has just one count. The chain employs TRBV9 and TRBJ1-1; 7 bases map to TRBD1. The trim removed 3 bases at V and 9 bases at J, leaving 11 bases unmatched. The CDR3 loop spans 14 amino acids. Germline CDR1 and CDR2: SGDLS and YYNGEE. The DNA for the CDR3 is TGTGCCAGCAGCGCGCCGAGACAGGGTTCCAAAGCTTTCTTT. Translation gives CASSAPRQGSKAFF.

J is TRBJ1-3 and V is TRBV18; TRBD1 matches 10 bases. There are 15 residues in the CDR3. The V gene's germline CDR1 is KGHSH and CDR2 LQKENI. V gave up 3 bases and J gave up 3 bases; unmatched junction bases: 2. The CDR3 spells CASSPRDRGGNTIYF. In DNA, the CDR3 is TGTGCCAGCTCACCTCGGGACAGGGGTGGAAACACCATATATTTT.

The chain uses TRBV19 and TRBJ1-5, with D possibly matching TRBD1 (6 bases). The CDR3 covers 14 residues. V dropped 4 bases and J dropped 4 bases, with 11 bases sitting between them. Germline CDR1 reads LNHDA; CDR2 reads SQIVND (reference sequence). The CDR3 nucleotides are TGTGCCAGTAGTACCCGACAGGAAAATCAGCCCCAGCATTTT. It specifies CASSTRQENQPQHF. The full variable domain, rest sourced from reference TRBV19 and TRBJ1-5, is DGGITQSPKYLFRKEGQNVTLSCEQNLNHDAMYWYRQDPGQGLRLIYYSQIVNDFQKGDIAEGYSVSREKKESFPLTVTSAQKNPTAFYLCASSTRQENQPQHFGDGTRLSIL.

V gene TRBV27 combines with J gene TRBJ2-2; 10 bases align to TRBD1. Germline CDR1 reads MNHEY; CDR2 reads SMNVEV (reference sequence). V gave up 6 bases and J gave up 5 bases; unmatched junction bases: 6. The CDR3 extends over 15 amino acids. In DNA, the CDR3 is TGTGCCAGCAGCGACAGGGGGCTAGGGACCGGGGAGCTGTTTTTT. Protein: CASSDRGLGTGELFF.

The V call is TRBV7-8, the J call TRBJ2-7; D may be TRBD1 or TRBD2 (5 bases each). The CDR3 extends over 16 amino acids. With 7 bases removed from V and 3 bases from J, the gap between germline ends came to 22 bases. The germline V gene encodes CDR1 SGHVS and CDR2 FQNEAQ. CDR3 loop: CASTGTGTSAVYEQYF. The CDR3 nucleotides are TGTGCCAGCACCGGAACCGGGACCTCGGCGGTCTACGAGCAGTACTTC.

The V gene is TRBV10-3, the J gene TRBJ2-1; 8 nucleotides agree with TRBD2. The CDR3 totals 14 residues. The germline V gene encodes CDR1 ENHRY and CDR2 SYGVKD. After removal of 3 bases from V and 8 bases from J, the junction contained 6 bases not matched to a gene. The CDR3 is CAISESQREHEQFF. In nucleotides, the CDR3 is TGTGCCATCAGTGAATCCCAGCGGGAGCATGAGCAGTTCTTC.

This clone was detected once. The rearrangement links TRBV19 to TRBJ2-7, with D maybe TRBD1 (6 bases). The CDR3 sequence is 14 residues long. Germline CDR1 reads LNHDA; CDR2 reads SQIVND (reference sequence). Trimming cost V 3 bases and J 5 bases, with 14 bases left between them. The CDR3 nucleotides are TGTGCCAGTAGTATCGAGGCAGGGGATAACGAGCAGTACTTC. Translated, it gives CASSIEAGDNEQYF.

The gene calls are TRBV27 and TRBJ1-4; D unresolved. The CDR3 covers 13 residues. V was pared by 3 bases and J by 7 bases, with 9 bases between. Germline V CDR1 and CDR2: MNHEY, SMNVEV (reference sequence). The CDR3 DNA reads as TGTGCCAGCAGTTTTTTAGAAAGTGAAAAACTGTTTTTT. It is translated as CASSFLESEKLFF.

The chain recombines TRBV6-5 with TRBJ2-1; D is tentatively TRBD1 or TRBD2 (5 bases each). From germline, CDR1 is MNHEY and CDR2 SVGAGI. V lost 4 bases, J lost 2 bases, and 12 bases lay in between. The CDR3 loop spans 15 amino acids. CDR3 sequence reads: CASSFRDVAYNEQFF. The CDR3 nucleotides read TGTGCCAGCAGTTTCCGGGACGTGGCCTACAATGAGCAGTTCTTC.

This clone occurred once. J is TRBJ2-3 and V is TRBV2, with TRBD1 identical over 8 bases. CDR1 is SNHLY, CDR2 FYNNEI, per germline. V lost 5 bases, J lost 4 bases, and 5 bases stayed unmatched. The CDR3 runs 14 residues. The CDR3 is CASSRRTGPDTQYF. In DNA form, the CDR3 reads TGTGCCAGCAGTCGCCGGACAGGGCCAGATACGCAGTATTTT. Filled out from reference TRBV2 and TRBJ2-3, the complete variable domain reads EPEVTQTPSHQVTQMGQEVILRCVPISNHLYFYWYRQILGQKVEFLVSFYNNEISEKSEIFDDQFSVERPDGSNFTLKIRSTKLEDSAMYFCASSRRTGPDTQYFGPGTRLTVL.

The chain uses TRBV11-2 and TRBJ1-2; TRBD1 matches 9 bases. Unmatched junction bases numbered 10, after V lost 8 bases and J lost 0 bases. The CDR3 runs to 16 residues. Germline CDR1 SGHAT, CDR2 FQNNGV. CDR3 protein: CASRPGQGEPNYGYTF. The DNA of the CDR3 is TGTGCCAGCCGACCGGGACAGGGCGAGCCTAACTATGGCTACACCTTC.